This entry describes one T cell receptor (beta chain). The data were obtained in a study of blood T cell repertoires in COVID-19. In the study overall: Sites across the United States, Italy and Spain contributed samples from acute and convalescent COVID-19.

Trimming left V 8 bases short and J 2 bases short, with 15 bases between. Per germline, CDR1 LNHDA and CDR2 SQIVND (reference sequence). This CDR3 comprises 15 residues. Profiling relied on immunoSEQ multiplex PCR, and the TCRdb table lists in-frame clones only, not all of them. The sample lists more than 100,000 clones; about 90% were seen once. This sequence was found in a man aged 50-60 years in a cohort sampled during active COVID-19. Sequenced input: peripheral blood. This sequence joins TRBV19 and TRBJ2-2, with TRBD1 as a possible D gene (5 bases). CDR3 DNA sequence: TGTGCCAGTCAGAGGACATTTTTCAACACCGGGGAGCTGTTTTTT. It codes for CASQRTFFNTGELFF.